The sequence of this T cell receptor beta chain was determined in a study of shared clonotypes between healthy human individuals. Whole-study context: Three plates each covered CD4 naive and memory; CD8 naive two, CD8 memory one.

TCRdb keeps only in-frame clones here, not all; method: immunoSEQ multiplex PCR. Of around 2.5 million clones listed, approximately 93% are singletons. This sequence originates from a man between 18 and 29 years old in good health. Some clones in this sample may be carry-over from other donors' samples. Material for sequencing was naive CD4+ T cells from PBMCs. The sample's subset: CD45RA+ positively selected.

The CDR3: CASSLGFALDSNQPQHF. CDR3 nucleotides: TGTGCCAGCAGTTTAGGATTCGCGCTAGACAGCAATCAGCCCCAGCATTTT. The genes are TRBV28 and TRBJ1-5, with unresolved D. This CDR3 comprises 17 residues. CDR1 MDHEN and CDR2 SYDVKM come from the germline V gene. V was trimmed by 2 bases and J by 1 base, leaving 15 bases between them.